A selection of T cell receptor beta chains follows, all from one sample in a study of cytotoxic CD8 clonotypes in ibrutinib-treated CLL. The method was immunoSEQ multiplex PCR; TCRdb's version includes in-frame clones alone and lacks a portion of them. This table holds just over 65,000 clones, around two thirds found once. Sequencing used PBMCs, obtained after 12 months of ibrutinib treatment. These receptors were taken from a human donor with chronic lymphocytic leukemia. The CDR3 runs from the conserved cysteine through the conserved F or W. The order of the fields is J gene, D gene, CDR3 length, V gene, CDR3 DNA, CDR3 protein. A D gene is named only where the DNA matches it firmly.

TRBJ1-6	TRBD1	14	TRBV6-1	TGTGCCAGCAAGTATGCAGGGGGCGGTTCACCCCTCCACTTT	CASKYAGGGSPLHF
TRBJ2-3	TRBD2	14	TRBV7-9	TGTGCCAGCAGCCTCTGGACTAGCGAGGATACGCAGTATTTT	CASSLWTSEDTQYF
TRBJ2-7	TRBD2	13	TRBV6-1	TGTGCCAGCAGTGCGGGACTATCCTACGAGCAGTACTTC	CASSAGLSYEQYF
TRBJ1-1	.	15	TRBV7-2	TGTGCCAGCAGCAATAGTGTTGACTGGAACACTGAAGCTTTCTTT	CASSNSVDWNTEAFF
TRBJ1-5	.	13	TRBV27	TGTGCCAGCAGTCCAACCTGGAGTCAGCCCCAGCATTTT	CASSPTWSQPQHF
TRBJ1-4	.	16	TRBV6-5	TGTGCCAGCAGTTACACACGTGGAGGAACTAATGAAAAACTGTTTTTT	CASSYTRGGTNEKLFF
TRBJ2-1	TRBD2	13	TRBV30	TGTGCCTTTAGCGGGGGGGCGGGCAATGAGCAGTTCTTC	CAFSGGAGNEQFF
TRBJ1-3	TRBD1	16	TRBV9	TGTGCCAGCAGCGTCACAACAGGGGAAGCTGGAAACACCATATATTTT	CASSVTTGEAGNTIYF
TRBJ2-3	.	12	TRBV7-6	TGTGCCAGCAGCTTACCCCGCGATACGCAGTATTTT	CASSLPRDTQYF
TRBJ1-5	.	13	TRBV10-1	TGCGCCAGCAGTGCATCTCGGGATCAGCCCCAGCATTTT	CASSASRDQPQHF
TRBJ1-1	.	13	TRBV2	TGTGCCAGCATGGGGGACTTGAACACTGAAGCTTTCTTT	CASMGDLNTEAFF